The TCR beta chain under discussion was sequenced for a study of blood T cell repertoires in COVID-19. Study-wide context: Collection of acute and convalescent COVID-19 samples took place in the United States, Italy and Spain. T cells, B-cell-depleted T cells, or PBMCs provided the cDNA or gDNA that served as material.

Trimming took 2 bases from V and 2 from J; bases not matched to a gene: 12. CDR1 PRHDT and CDR2 FYEKMQ come from the germline V gene (reference sequence). This CDR3 region has 18 residues. How the authors handled the data: Cell counts per sample came from amplifying reference gene primers. TCRdb's copy holds only in-frame clones and misses some; the assay was immunoSEQ multiplex PCR. For V, J and clone size, that table is used; D and trimming come from the DNA. The sample includes some 260,000 clones, over 65% of them seen just once. A single count supports this clone. The clonotype originates from a woman older than 75 with acute or convalescent COVID-19. Sequenced material: peripheral blood. The chain couples TRBV13 to TRBJ1-5; 7 bases line up with TRBD1. The CDR3 spells CASSLTRGGVIGNQPQHF. The CDR3 DNA reads as TGTGCCAGCAGCTTAACCCGAGGGGGCGTTATTGGCAATCAGCCCCAGCATTTT. Filled out from reference TRBV13 and TRBJ1-5, the complete variable domain reads AAGVIQSPRHLIKEKRETATLKCYPIPRHDTVYWYQQGPGQDPQFLISFYEKMQSDKGSIPDRFSAQQFSDYHSELNMSSLELGDSALYFCASSLTRGGVIGNQPQHFGDGTRLSIL.